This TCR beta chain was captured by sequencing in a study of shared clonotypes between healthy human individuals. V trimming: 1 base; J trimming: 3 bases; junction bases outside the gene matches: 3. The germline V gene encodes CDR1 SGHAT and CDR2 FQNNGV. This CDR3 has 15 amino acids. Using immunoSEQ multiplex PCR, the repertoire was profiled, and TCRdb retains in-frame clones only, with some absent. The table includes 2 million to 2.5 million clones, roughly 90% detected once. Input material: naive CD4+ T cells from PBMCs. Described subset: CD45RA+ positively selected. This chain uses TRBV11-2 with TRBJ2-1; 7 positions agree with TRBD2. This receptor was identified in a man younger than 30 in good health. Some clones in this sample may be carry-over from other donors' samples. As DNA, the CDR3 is TGTGCCAGCAGCTTAGGGGCTAGCGGCTACAATGAGCAGTTCTTC. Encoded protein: CASSLGASGYNEQFF.